This T cell receptor (beta chain) emerged from a study of cytomegalovirus exposure and HLA in healthy donors. V lost 0 bases and J lost 6, with 11 bases in between. CDR1 is LGHNA, CDR2 YSLEER, per germline. CDR3 length equals 14 residues. PCR primers comprised 60 Vbeta and 13 Jbeta primers. Original data processing: There were some 87 million unique TCR beta chains by a later count, and 8.5 million to 14 million of them were shared. The data were produced by immunoSEQ multiplex PCR, yet TCRdb's version contains in-frame clones alone and is incomplete. That table furnishes V, J and clone size, whereas the DNA furnished D and trimming. Among fewer than 200,000 clones listed, around 80% were seen once.

Sequenced material: PBMCs. J is TRBJ2-5 and V is TRBV4-3, with D perhaps TRBD2 (6 bases). This sequence was found in a woman between 50 and 59 years old in good health and CMV-seropositive. CDR3 sequence reads: CASSQDLGGQTQYF. The CDR3 DNA sequence: TGCGCCAGCAGCCAAGATTTGGGGGGACAGACCCAGTACTTC.